This entry lists 21 T cell receptor beta chains sequenced from one sample in a study of CD8 T cells in ankylosing spondylitis. TCRdb recomputed calls from the 5' RACE reads with MiXCR, one row per CDR3 protein. The sample holds about 110,000 distinct CDR3 sequences, 24% seen once. Specimen: synovial fluid, either unsorted or a sorted T cell fraction (not recorded which). The receptor source for this set is a male donor with ankylosing spondylitis.

The chain uses TRBV3-1 and TRBJ2-7; 7 nucleotides align to TRBD1. CDR3 length: 12 amino acids. From germline, CDR1 is LGHDT and CDR2 YNNKEL (reference sequence). Losses at the gene ends were 5 bases for V and 12 bases for J; bases not matched to a gene: 10. The CDR3 here is CASSSRQGISYV. For the CDR3, the DNA is TGTGCCAGCAGCTCGCGACAGGGTATCTCGTACGTC.

The sample holds a few counts of this clonotype. The rearrangement links TRBV10-3 to TRBJ1-1; D unresolved. Germline values: CDR1 ENHRY, CDR2 SYGVKD. Trimming left V 0 bases short and J 4 bases short, with 9 bases between. CDR3 length: 14 amino acids. The CDR3: CAISESSGVTEAFF. CDR3 coding DNA: TGTGCCATCAGTGAGTCGAGTGGGGTCACTGAAGCTTTCTTT.

CDR3 nucleotides: TGTGCCAGTAGTATAGGCACAGATACGCAGTATTTT. It is translated as CASSIGTDTQYF. This sequence joins TRBV19 and TRBJ2-3; D unclear. V was shortened by 1 base and J by 1 base, with 0 bases between the two germline ends. From germline, CDR1 is LNHDA and CDR2 SQIVND (reference sequence). This CDR3 spans 12 amino acids.

This chain connects TRBV27 to TRBJ1-6; 7 nucleotides align to TRBD1. V was clipped by 2 bases and J by 0 bases; unmatched bases: 4. Per germline, CDR1 MNHEY and CDR2 SMNVEV (reference sequence). This CDR3 is 17 amino acids long. Here the CDR3 reads CASSLLAGGSYNSPLHF. DNA for the CDR3: TGTGCCAGCAGTTTACTCGCAGGGGGCTCCTATAATTCACCCCTCCACTTT.

The rearrangement joins TRBV20-1 to TRBJ2-7; D call uncertain. The ends were cut back, 7 bases at V and 0 bases at J, with 13 bases in the middle. CDR3 length: 13 residues. In germline, CDR1 is DFQATT, CDR2 SNEGSKA (reference sequence). The CDR3 protein is CSVKYGISYEQYF. CDR3 in DNA: TGCAGTGTAAAGTATGGGATCTCCTACGAGCAGTACTTC.

Only a few counts were recorded for this clonotype. The V call is TRBV20-1, the J call TRBJ2-1; 9 nucleotides line up with TRBD2. Trimming cost V 0 bases and J 4 bases; bases outside gene matches: 4. The germline V gene has CDR1 DFQATT and CDR2 SNEGSKA (reference sequence). This CDR3 spans 15 amino acids. CDR3 sequence: CSARDRLAGYNEQFF. Here the CDR3 DNA reads TGCAGTGCTAGAGATCGCCTAGCGGGGTACAATGAGCAGTTCTTC.

J is TRBJ2-3 and V is TRBV3-1; 7 bases fit TRBD2. CDR1 and CDR2 (germline): LGHDT, YNNKEL (reference sequence). V was clipped by 0 bases and J by 2 bases; unmatched bases: 5. The CDR3 consists of 16 residues. The CDR3 spells CASSQDLGTTTDTQYF. In nucleotides, the CDR3 is TGTGCCAGCAGCCAAGATCTAGGGACTACCACAGATACGCAGTATTTT.

This clonotype was counted a few times. J is TRBJ2-5 and V is TRBV5-1, with D maybe TRBD1 (6 bases). CDR3 length: 15 amino acids. V lost 3 bases, J lost 3 bases, and 15 bases lay in between. The germline V gene encodes CDR1 SGHRS and CDR2 YFSETQ. The CDR3 here is CASSYRPNREETQYF. CDR3 nucleotide sequence: TGCGCCAGCAGCTACCGACCAAACAGGGAAGAGACCCAGTACTTC.

The chain couples TRBV2 to TRBJ1-4; D gene ambiguous. The V gene's germline CDR1 is SNHLY and CDR2 FYNNEI. The length of the CDR3 is 14 residues. Trimming left V 4 bases short and J 4 bases short, with 10 bases between. This chain's CDR3 is CASSVRRNNEKLFF. In DNA, the CDR3 is TGTGCCAGCAGTGTTCGCCGGAATAATGAAAAACTGTTTTTT.

This clonotype was counted a few times. This chain connects TRBV20-1 to TRBJ2-2, with D unresolved. The CDR3 covers 15 residues. CDR1 DFQATT and CDR2 SNEGSKA come from the germline V gene (reference sequence). V gave up 5 bases and J gave up 3 bases, with 16 bases separating them. The DNA of the CDR3 is TGCAGTGCTCCCGGTGTAGCCGTGGACACCGGGGAGCTGTTTTTT. It specifies CSAPGVAVDTGELFF.

This clonotype has a handful of counts. The genes are TRBV20-1 and TRBJ1-2, with D hard to call. The CDR3 is made up of 12 amino acids. V was clipped by 5 bases and J by 2 bases, with 9 bases between them. Germline values: CDR1 DFQATT, CDR2 SNEGSKA (reference sequence). CDR3 protein: CSAWTVNYGYTF. In nucleotides, the CDR3 is TGCAGTGCTTGGACGGTGAACTATGGCTACACCTTC.

The chain links TRBV20-1 to TRBJ2-3; D is perhaps TRBD2 (6 bases). Germline CDR1 and CDR2: DFQATT and SNEGSKA (reference sequence). The CDR3 runs to 15 residues. The V gene lost 0 bases and the J gene lost 3 bases, with 13 bases spanning the gap. CDR3 residues: CSARDWTTQTDTQYF. Here the CDR3 DNA reads TGCAGTGCTAGAGATTGGACTACGCAGACAGATACGCAGTATTTT.

The gene calls are TRBV19 and TRBJ2-2; D perhaps matches TRBD1 (5 bases). Between the trimmed V and J ends, which lost 5 bases and 2 bases, there was a span of 9 bases. Germline lookup yields CDR1 LNHDA and CDR2 SQIVND (reference sequence). The CDR3 length is 14 residues. The CDR3 spells CASSADINTGELFF. Here the CDR3 DNA reads TGTGCCAGTAGTGCGGACATCAACACCGGGGAGCTGTTTTTT.

V usage is TRBV12-3 or TRBV12-4 and J usage is TRBJ1-5, with 7 bases matching TRBD1. The CDR3 contains 15 residues. The trim removed 2 bases at V and 7 bases at J, leaving 8 bases unmatched. CDR3 sequence: CASSLLTGRGQPQHF. The CDR3 coding sequence is TGTGCCAGCAGTTTATTGACAGGGAGAGGCCAGCCCCAGCATTTT.

This clonotype was seen more than once but under ten times. In nucleotides, the CDR3 is TGTGCCAGCAGCGTACCTAGACTAGCGGGGTGGAGCAATGAGCAGTTCTTC. It specifies CASSVPRLAGWSNEQFF. This chain links TRBV9 with TRBJ2-1, with 11 nucleotides matching TRBD2. There are 17 residues in the CDR3. V lost 1 base, J lost 6 bases, and 9 bases stayed unmatched. Germline CDR1 is SGDLS and CDR2 is YYNGEE.

This clonotype appeared a few times. The CDR3 here is CASSWRGDTQYF. Written as DNA, the CDR3 is TGTGCCAGCAGCTGGAGGGGAGATACGCAGTATTTT. This sequence joins TRBV7-2 and TRBJ2-3; D perhaps matches TRBD2 (6 bases). Germline V lookup: CDR1 SGHTA, CDR2 FQGNSA. Trimming took off 4 bases at V and 5 bases at J, with 7 bases between the two ends. CDR3 length: 12 residues.

This rearrangement joins TRBV5-6 to TRBJ1-4; D is unresolved. This CDR3 is built from 14 residues. Trimming stripped 4 bases from V and 6 bases from J, with 13 bases between. Germline-derived CDR1 and CDR2 are SGHDT and YYEEEE. CDR3 region: CASSLEPKDEKLFF. The CDR3 nucleotides are TGTGCCAGCAGCCTAGAGCCCAAGGATGAAAAACTGTTTTTT.

This chain links TRBV12-3 or TRBV12-4 with TRBJ1-1; TRBD1 might be the D (6 bases). CDR3 size: 13 residues. Deletions cut 5 bases from V and 7 bases from J, with 14 bases between. The chain's CDR3 is CASSPHRQDEAFF. CDR3 DNA: TGTGCCAGCAGTCCCCACCGACAGGATGAAGCTTTCTTT.

At least ten counts were recorded for this clonotype. A read error may account for a junction end that differs from germline. The gene calls are TRBV29-1 and TRBJ1-5; D unresolved. The CDR3 spans 14 residues. Per germline, CDR1 SQVTM and CDR2 ANQGSEA. The CDR3 here is CSVVSPSSDQAQHF. The DNA for the CDR3 is TGCAGCGTTGTAAGTCCGAGTTCGGATCAGGCCCAGCATTTT. Together with reference TRBV29-1 and TRBJ1-5, the CDR3 gives the full variable domain: SAVISQKPSRDICQRGTSLTIQCQVDSQVTMMFWYRQQPGQSLTLIATANQGSEATYESGFVIDKFPISRPNLTFSTLTVSNMSPEDSSIYLCSVVSPSSDQAQHFGDGTRLSIL.

This clonotype was observed a handful of times. The chain recombines TRBV5-1 with TRBJ1-2, with D unresolved. Trimming removed 0 bases from V and 7 bases from J, with 13 bases in between. The length of the CDR3 is 14 residues. Germline loops: CDR1 SGHRS, CDR2 YFSETQ. The CDR3 nucleotides read TGCGCCAGCAGCTTGGAACCTGGACCCGTTGGCTACACCTTC. Protein sequence: CASSLEPGPVGYTF.

The chain carries TRBV18 and TRBJ2-1; 7 bases fit TRBD2. Losses at the gene ends were 3 bases for V and 7 bases for J; bases not matched to a gene: 6. Germline V gives CDR1 KGHSH, CDR2 LQKENI. The length of the CDR3 is 14 residues. CDR3 region: CASSPGREENEQFF. CDR3 DNA: TGTGCCAGCTCACCGGGACGGGAGGAAAATGAGCAGTTCTTC.